A selection of T cell receptor beta chains follows, all from one sample in a study of T cells in Graves' hyperthyroidism and ophthalmopathy. TCRdb re-called the multiplex PCR reads through MiXCR, storing one row per CDR3 protein. The sample records 600,000 to 800,000 distinct CDR3 sequences, under 45% being singletons. Sequencing input: blood. The receptor source for this set is a middle-aged woman with Graves' hyperthyroidism. Both conserved end residues are part of each CDR3. D genes are given only for firm matches. The size field is filled for only some rows; it gives once, few, many or a size class.

>few|TRBJ1-5|TRBV27|NA
CASSLVGSQPQHF
TGTGCCAGCAGTTTAGTGGGGAGTCAGCCCCAGCATTTT
>NA|TRBJ1-5|TRBV7-8|NA
CASSSEDTSNQPQHF
TGTGCCAGCAGCTCAGAAGATACTAGTAATCAGCCCCAGCATTTT
>NA|TRBJ1-2|TRBV15|TRBD1
CATSSLETGGNGYTF
TGTGCCACCAGCAGCTTAGAGACAGGGGGAAATGGCTACACCTTC
>NA|TRBJ1-3|TRBV4-2|NA
CASRETQSSGNTIYF
TGTGCCAGCAGAGAAACCCAGAGCTCTGGAAACACCATATATTTT
>few|TRBJ1-3|TRBV5-6|NA
CASSLDDYDSGNTIYF
TGTGCCAGCAGCTTGGATGATTACGACTCTGGAAACACCATATATTTT
>many|TRBJ1-5|TRBV5-5|NA
CASSSGGLYSNQPQHF
TGTGCCAGCAGCTCCGGTGGCCTGTATAGCAATCAGCCCCAGCATTTT
>many|TRBJ2-7|TRBV25-1|NA
CASSGWAGEYEQYF
TGTGCCAGCAGTGGCTGGGCAGGGGAGTACGAGCAGTACTTC
>NA|TRBJ1-1|TRBV12-3/TRBV12-4|NA
CASTQEGTGLGTEAFF
TGTGCCAGCACCCAGGAGGGAACGGGCCTTGGGACTGAAGCTTTCTTT
>NA|TRBJ1-2|TRBV4-1|NA
CASSQEEINYGYTF
TGCGCCAGCAGCCAAGAGGAAATTAACTATGGCTACACCTTC
>NA|TRBJ1-3|TRBV6-1|NA
CASSRPTGSGNTIYF
TGTGCCAGCAGTCGACCAACAGGGTCTGGAAACACCATATATTTT
>few|TRBJ1-4|TRBV19|NA
CASSMTATNEKLFF
TGTGCCAGTAGTATGACAGCAACTAATGAAAAACTGTTTTTT
>many|TRBJ1-1|TRBV2|NA
CASMMTGRSLRNTEAFF
TGTGCCAGCATGATGACAGGACGATCACTCAGGAACACTGAAGCTTTCTTT
>NA|TRBJ1-1|TRBV7-9|NA
CASSLGIAGF
TGTGCCAGCAGCTTAGGGATAGCAGGATTT
>NA|TRBJ2-3|TRBV20-1|TRBD2
CSAPPGLAVQSGTDTQYF
TGCAGTGCTCCCCCGGGACTAGCAGTTCAAAGTGGGACAGATACGCAGTATTTT
>few|TRBJ1-1|TRBV12-3/TRBV12-4|NA
CASSFPGRNTEAFF
TGTGCCAGCAGTTTCCCAGGCAGGAACACTGAAGCTTTCTTT
>many|TRBJ2-5|TRBV7-2|NA
CASSFPLWAQYF
TGTGCCAGCAGCTTCCCCCTATGGGCCCAGTACTTC
>many|TRBJ1-2|TRBV19|NA
CASSRQENYGYTF
TGTGCCAGTAGTAGACAGGAGAACTATGGCTACACCTTC
>many|TRBJ1-6|TRBV7-9|NA
CASRSPGTGRDSPLHF
TGTGCCAGCAGGTCCCCCGGGACCGGACGCGATTCACCCCTCCACTTT
>many|TRBJ2-5|TRBV20-1|NA
CSLRPGQETQYF
TGCAGTCTTCGGCCGGGGCAAGAGACCCAGTACTTC
>many|TRBJ1-1|TRBV2|NA
CASSAGKMNTEAFF
TGTGCCAGCAGTGCCGGGAAAATGAACACTGAAGCTTTCTTT
>few|TRBJ2-2|TRBV5-1|NA
CASSPRRALQDTGELFF
TGCGCCAGCAGCCCTCGTCGGGCCCTACAGGACACCGGGGAGCTGTTTTTT
>many|TRBJ2-7|TRBV20-1|TRBD2
CSATLTSGSSYEQYF
TGCAGTGCTACCTTAACTAGCGGGAGCTCCTACGAGCAGTACTTC
>few|TRBJ1-2|TRBV20-1|NA
CSARQEKNYGYTF
TGCAGTGCTAGACAGGAAAAAAACTATGGCTACACCTTC
>NA|TRBJ2-7|TRBV3-1|TRBD2
CASSQGAGGGYEQYF
TGTGCCAGCAGCCAAGGGGCGGGGGGAGGATACGAGCAGTACTTC
>many|TRBJ1-4|TRBV4-3|NA
CASSHLRGAINEKLFF
TGCGCCAGCAGCCACCTTCGAGGGGCCATTAATGAAAAACTGTTTTTT
>many|TRBJ2-6|TRBV5-1|NA
CASSFGDTNVLTF
TGCGCCAGCAGCTTCGGCGACACCAACGTCCTGACTTTC
>few|TRBJ1-2|TRBV11-2|NA
CASSLTGATPQAYF
TGTGCCAGCAGCCTAACCGGGGCCACCCCGCAGGCGTACTTC
>many|TRBJ1-5|TRBV28|NA
CASSFSAQPQHF
TGTGCCAGCAGTTTTTCCGCTCAGCCCCAGCATTTT
>many|TRBJ1-1|TRBV4-3|NA
CASSPQEGTEAFF
TGCGCCAGCAGCCCTCAGGAGGGGACTGAAGCTTTCTTT
>NA|TRBJ2-5|TRBV20-1|NA
CSVERETGKETQYF
TGCAGTGTGGAGAGGGAGACGGGGAAAGAGACCCAGTACTTC
>many|TRBJ1-1|TRBV6-5|NA
CASSQPWNTEAFF
TGTGCCAGCAGTCAGCCATGGAACACTGAAGCTTTCTTT
>few|TRBJ2-7|TRBV5-1|TRBD2
CASSGTSGRIRSQYF
TGCGCCAGCAGCGGGACTAGCGGGAGGATACGGTCGCAGTACTTC
>NA|TRBJ1-5|TRBV21-1|NA
CASSKVDKTPYSNQPQHF
TGTGCCAGCAGCAAAGTGGACAAGACCCCATATAGCAATCAGCCCCAGCATTTT
>NA|TRBJ2-7|TRBV10-3|TRBD2
CAISEGTSGVLQQYF
TGTGCCATCAGTGAAGGGACTAGCGGGGTGCTCCAGCAGTACTTC
>NA|TRBJ1-1|TRBV29-1|NA
CSVEPRERGEAFF
TGCAGCGTTGAACCACGCGAAAGGGGTGAAGCTTTCTTT
>few|TRBJ2-5|TRBV20-1|NA
CSARVGGKETQYF
TGCAGTGCTAGAGTAGGGGGGAAAGAGACCCAGTACTTC
>once|TRBJ1-2|TRBV14|NA
CASSRGWIAYTF
TGTGCCAGCAGCCGAGGCTGGATCGCCTACACCTTC
>many|TRBJ1-2|TRBV19|TRBD1
CASVKGQDNGYTF
TGTGCCAGTGTGAAGGGACAGGATAATGGCTACACCTTC
>few|TRBJ2-2|TRBV7-3|NA
CASSLIPSRTAGELFF
TGTGCCAGCAGCTTAATACCTTCCAGGACCGCCGGGGAGCTGTTTTTT
>NA|TRBJ2-7|TRBV29-1|TRBD2
CSSYGAGGRNEQYF
TGCAGCAGTTACGGAGCGGGAGGTAGGAACGAGCAGTACTTC
>many|TRBJ1-1|TRBV10-3|TRBD1
CAISESTGKPSSGRTEAFF
TGTGCCATCAGTGAGTCGACAGGGAAACCCTCCTCGGGTAGGACTGAAGCTTTCTTT
>NA|TRBJ1-4|TRBV4-2|TRBD1
CASETGGGEELFF
TGTGCCAGCGAAACAGGGGGCGGTGAAGAACTGTTTTTT
>many|TRBJ1-1|TRBV29-1|NA
CSVVGVTTEAFF
TGCAGCGTTGTGGGGGTGACCACTGAAGCTTTCTTT
>NA|TRBJ1-2|TRBV4-3|NA
CASSQNREGGKLRYGYTF
TGCGCCAGCAGCCAGAACAGGGAAGGAGGGAAATTACGCTATGGCTACACCTTC
>many|TRBJ1-1|TRBV2|NA
CASSTTDLNTEAFF
TGTGCCAGCAGCACGACAGACCTGAACACTGAAGCTTTCTTT
>NA|TRBJ1-6|TRBV6-5|NA
CASTPGVGAGSPLHF
TGTGCCAGCACCCCAGGGGTGGGAGCAGGTTCACCCCTCCACTTT
>many|TRBJ1-1|TRBV10-1|NA
CASSDRSAAEAFF
TGCGCCAGCAGTGACAGATCAGCGGCTGAAGCTTTCTTT
>NA|TRBJ1-1|TRBV5-6|NA
CASSLFWERDMNTEAFF
TGTGCCAGCAGCTTGTTTTGGGAGAGGGACATGAACACTGAAGCTTTCTTT
>many|TRBJ1-3|TRBV7-9|TRBD1
CASSALGTDGNTIYF
TGTGCCAGCAGCGCACTTGGGACAGATGGAAACACCATATATTTT
>NA|TRBJ1-4|TRBV6-5|NA
CASSYSKAAARYGEKLFF
TGTGCCAGCAGTTACTCGAAGGCAGCGGCTAGGTATGGGGAAAAACTGTTTTTT
>NA|TRBJ2-5|TRBV20-1|TRBD2
CSARGLLAGRDVETQYF
TGCAGTGCTAGGGGTTTGCTAGCGGGACGAGACGTGGAGACCCAGTACTTC
>many|TRBJ1-1|TRBV2|NA
CASSGREARNTEAFF
TGTGCCAGCAGTGGGAGGGAGGCGAGGAACACTGAAGCTTTCTTT
>NA|TRBJ2-6|TRBV10-3|TRBD2
CASREAWRTSPSGANVLTF
TGTGCCAGCAGGGAGGCCTGGAGGACTAGCCCCTCTGGGGCCAACGTCCTGACTTTC